The T cell receptor (beta chain) under discussion was sequenced for a study of CD4 T cells in relation to SARS-CoV-2 and coronaviruses (dated by TCRdb to the early 2020s). The study in broad terms: In the ViraFEST assay, PBMCs were grown with antigen for 10 to 11 days, and TCR beta CDR3s were then sequenced to identify antigen-specific clonal expansions. The roughly 12 convalescent patients included 8 males and 4 females; two subjects were Hispanic. For other donors in the study, expansion assays were sequenced with a different, Illumina-based TCR-beta assay. HLA restriction was mapped for shared crossreactive spike epitopes using patient-derived lymphoblastoid cell lines. At the level of individual TCR clonotypes, the study evaluated whether memory CD4+ T cells crossreact between the spike proteins of SARS-CoV-2 and those of common cold coronaviruses. The Adaptive Biotechnologies TCR-sequencing kit was used to sequence samples from a few pre-COVID donors and the naive versus memory experiments, while other data came from Illumina-based sequencing. The full convalescent cohort of more than nine patients had a median age of about 40 years, ranging from about 21 to 75 years.

Naive and memory CD4+ T cells were separated from cryopreserved PBMCs through CD4 enrichment, which was followed by EasySep naive CD4+ T cell enrichment. Sorted naive or memory CD4+ T cells (10^5) were grown at a 1:1 ratio with T cell-depleted PBMCs and CEF peptides for nine to eleven days. In general, triplicate replicate wells were used for every peptide culture condition. PBMCs were isolated from leukapheresis product or whole blood by Ficoll-Paque PLUS gradient centrifugation. The PBMCs went either fresh into the expansion assay or into cryopreservation at -140 degrees C. The QIAamp Micro DNA Kit was used to extract genomic DNA from the CD4+ T cells. Paper-wide results and their limitations: Small numbers of patients and of tested TCRs limited the study. Pre-pandemic and post-infection samples were not both contributed by any donor, so tracing of the source of pre-existing responses was limited. Sequencing of naive versus memory cells indicated that the assay detects memory recall responses, not primary responses primed during culture. Since the crossreactivity analysis centred on spike protein, crossreactivity against other viral proteins was not assessed. Memory CD4+ clonotypes crossrecognizing SARS-CoV-2 and at least one common cold coronavirus spike were found in around 65% of donors. Significantly weaker SARS-CoV-2-driven expansion was shown by crossreactive clones than by monoreactive clones, consistent with antigenic imprinting.

CEF-cultured naive and memory CD4+ T cell DNA received survey-level immunoSEQ TCR-beta sequencing. As for the authors' bioinformatics: Preprocessing removed nonproductive sequences and CDR3s not starting with C, not ending with F or W, or shorter than 7 amino acids. The MANAFEST web app was used to call antigen-specific clonotypes on the basis of expansion compared with the reference and with other culture wells. A clone counted as positive if significantly expanded in 2 of 3 replicate wells versus the reference culture at FDR below 0.05. For a clone to be considered positive, significant expansion relative to all other tandem wells and an odds ratio above 5 were also required. Cultured and uncultured naive and memory CD4+ repertoires were searched for CDR3s previously identified as spike- and CEF-reactive. Pairwise Levenshtein distance, computed with the stringdist R package after three terminal residues were trimmed from each end, was used as the measure of CDR3 homology. As stored in TCRdb, this immuneACCESS dataset retains in-frame rearrangements with V and J assigned. A fraction of the clones does not appear; measured against another copy, unresolved V genes explain less than half of the discrepancy, and the remainder lacks a known reason. V and J calls and clone size are those listed in that table; D and trimming were worked out from the DNA. In all, the sample holds around 41,000 clones, and around 82% of those were seen once. The leading ten clones occupy roughly 1.2% of the sample.

A remark on this clone: The clone's antigen remains unknown. No much larger clonotype is one base removed from it; base qualities were not supplied.

The V and J ends are trimmed by 4 bases and 1 base, leaving 7 bases between them. The CDR3 runs 13 amino acids, cysteine and phenylalanine included. CDR3 DNA is the only sequence kept; it has 39 bases, read in frame from the first base. CDR1 and CDR2 are read off the germline V gene as ENHRY and SYGVKD. The TCR comes from an adult with COVID-19. The chain is encoded by TRBV10-3 joined to TRBJ1-1; the D gene lacks a confident call. Material for sequencing was naive CD4+ T cells from PBMCs, cultured in vitro. What the cell subset or site label conveys for this sample: naive CD4+ T cells isolated by negative enrichment. The DNA reads as follows: TGTGCCATCAGTGGGGCCAAGAACACTGAAGCTTTCTTT. Translated, it reads CAISGAKNTEAFF.